This T cell receptor (beta chain) was profiled in a study of blood T cell repertoires in COVID-19. Study-level information: Specimens from acute and convalescent COVID-19 originated in the United States, Italy and Spain. Sample material is recorded as cDNA or gDNA derived from T cells, B-cell-depleted T cells, or PBMCs.

Per the original data handling: The authors estimated nucleated cell counts from reference gene primer amplification. Using immunoSEQ multiplex PCR, the repertoire was profiled, and TCRdb retains in-frame clones only, with some absent. Clone size and V and J calls were adopted from that table, with D and trimming inferred from the DNA. The table records around 200,000 clones, over 75% of them present only once. CDR1 is MNHNS and CDR2 is SASEGT in the germline V gene. With V trimmed by 1 base and J by 8 bases, 4 bases remained unmatched. The CDR3 is 13 amino acids. V and J are TRBV6-1 and TRBJ1-1; TRBD1 aligns across 7 bases. The source of this sequence is a woman aged 45-65 years with acute or convalescent COVID-19. Sequences were obtained from peripheral blood. CDR3 protein: CASSEGGRGEAFF. DNA of the CDR3: TGTGCCAGCAGTGAAGGAGGCAGGGGGGAAGCTTTCTTT.